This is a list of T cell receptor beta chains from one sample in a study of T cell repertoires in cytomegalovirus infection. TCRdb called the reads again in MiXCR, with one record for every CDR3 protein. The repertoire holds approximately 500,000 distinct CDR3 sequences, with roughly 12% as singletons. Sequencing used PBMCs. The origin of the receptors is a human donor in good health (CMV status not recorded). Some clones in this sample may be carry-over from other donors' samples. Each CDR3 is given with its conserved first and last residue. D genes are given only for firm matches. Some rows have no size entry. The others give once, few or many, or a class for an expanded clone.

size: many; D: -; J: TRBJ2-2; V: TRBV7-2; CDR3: CASSPFGGSAGGELFF; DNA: TGTGCCAGCAGCCCCTTTGGGGGGAGCGCCGGCGGGGAGCTGTTTTTT
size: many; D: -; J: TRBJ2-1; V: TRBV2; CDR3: CASSEISVNEQFF; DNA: TGTGCCAGCAGTGAGATTAGCGTCAATGAGCAGTTCTTC
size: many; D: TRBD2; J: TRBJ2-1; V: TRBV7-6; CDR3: CASSPASGVFNEQFF; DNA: TGTGCCAGCAGCCCGGCTAGCGGGGTCTTCAATGAGCAGTTCTTC
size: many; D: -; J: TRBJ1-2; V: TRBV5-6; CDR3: CASSSSQGYYGYTF; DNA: TGTGCCAGCAGCTCCTCCCAGGGATACTATGGCTACACCTTC
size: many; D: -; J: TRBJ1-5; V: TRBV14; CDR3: CASSQSRTGWPQHF; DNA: TGTGCCAGCAGCCAATCCCGGACGGGCTGGCCCCAGCATTTT
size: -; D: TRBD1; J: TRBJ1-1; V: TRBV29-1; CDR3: CSVRQGNTEAFF; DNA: TGCAGCGTGAGACAGGGGAACACTGAAGCTTTCTTT
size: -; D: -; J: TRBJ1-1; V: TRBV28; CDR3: CASPPPDGLNTEAFF; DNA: TGTGCCAGCCCCCCCCCTGACGGGTTGAACACTGAAGCTTTCTTT
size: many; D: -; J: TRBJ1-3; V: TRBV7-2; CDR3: CASSLSTGFGSGNTIYF; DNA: TGTGCCAGCAGTCTTTCTACAGGGTTTGGTTCTGGAAACACCATATATTTT
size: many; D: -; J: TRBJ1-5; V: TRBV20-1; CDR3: CSAKRPGSYQPQHF; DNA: TGCAGTGCCAAGAGGCCGGGGTCCTATCAGCCCCAGCATTTT
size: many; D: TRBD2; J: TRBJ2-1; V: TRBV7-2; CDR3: CASSFSGGSSYNEQFF; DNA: TGTGCCAGCAGCTTTAGCGGGGGGAGCTCCTACAATGAGCAGTTCTTC
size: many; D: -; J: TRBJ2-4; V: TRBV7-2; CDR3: CASSWRGSEGKNIQYF; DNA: TGTGCCAGCAGCTGGAGGGGGTCAGAAGGGAAAAACATTCAGTACTTC